This entry lists 20 T cell receptor beta chains sequenced from one sample in a study of human T cells and chemical hapten exposure. TCRdb reprocessed the RACE reads with MiXCR, giving one entry per CDR3 protein. This table holds about 380,000 distinct CDR3 sequences, about 6% found once. The time point denotes: patch test 2, 6 weeks after DPC sensitization. Treatment of the sample: therapeutic diphenylcyclopropenone sensitization with weekly scalp DPC. The sequencing used whole blood, collected in connection with sensitization to the hapten diphenylcyclopropenone (DPC). The receptors originated from a woman under 30 with alopecia areata. Some clones in this sample may be carry-over from other donors' samples.

V usage is TRBV12-3 or TRBV12-4 and J usage is TRBJ2-2, with D unresolved. This CDR3 contains 15 residues. The V end lost 7 bases, the J end lost 6 bases, and 18 bases lay between the germline ends. The CDR3 here is CASTLMPSGAGELFF. The DNA for the CDR3 is TGTGCCAGCACCTTAATGCCCTCAGGCGCCGGGGAGCTGTTTTTT.

This clonotype was seen at least ten times. The chain is built from TRBV7-9 and TRBJ1-3; 7 positions match TRBD1. The CDR3 covers 17 residues. Trimming at V came to 5 bases and at J to 0 bases, leaving 10 bases not matched to a gene. Germline CDR1 is SEHNR and CDR2 is FQNEAQ (reference sequence). The CDR3 loop reads CASSPPDRARSGNTIYF. The CDR3 nucleotides read TGTGCCAGCAGCCCGCCCGACAGGGCCCGCTCTGGAAACACCATATATTTT.

In its sample, this clonotype was seen a few times. The gene calls are TRBV4-3 and TRBJ2-7; tentatively, D is TRBD1 or TRBD2 (6 bases each). The CDR3 is 13 residues long. With 0 bases removed from V and 11 bases from J, the gap between germline ends came to 14 bases. Looked up from germline, CDR1 is LGHNA and CDR2 is YSLEER. CDR3 loop: CASSQDPGATEYF. As DNA, the CDR3 is TGCGCCAGCAGCCAAGATCCGGGGGCGACCGAGTACTTC.

The DNA of the CDR3 is TGTGCCAGCAGTTTCGGACTGCCCGCCGATACGCAGTATTTT. Its protein is CASSFGLPADTQYF. This chain links TRBV12-3 or TRBV12-4 with TRBJ2-3, with a weak D call TRBD2 (5 bases). The CDR3 is 14 residues long. V lost 3 bases and J lost 6, with 13 bases in between.

This clonotype was counted many times. This chain uses TRBV7-8 with TRBJ1-1, with a tentative D call TRBD1 (5 bases). Per germline, CDR1 SGHVS and CDR2 FQNEAQ. The CDR3 extends over 15 amino acids. V dropped 1 base and J dropped 2 bases, with 11 bases sitting between them. The CDR3 sequence is CASSLGAGLNTEAFF. For the CDR3, the DNA is TGTGCCAGCAGCTTAGGGGCAGGGCTTAACACTGAAGCTTTCTTT.

This clonotype appeared many times. The chain couples TRBV4-1 to TRBJ1-3; maybe TRBD1 (5 bases). Trimming took off 3 bases at V and 6 bases at J, with 21 bases between the two ends. Germline V gene lookup returns CDR1 MGHRA and CDR2 YSYEKL. This CDR3 contains 17 residues. CDR3 sequence reads: CASSQDHTGKGENTIYF. The CDR3 nucleotides are TGCGCCAGCAGCCAGGACCATACAGGAAAAGGAGAAAACACCATATATTTT.

The chain links TRBV18 to TRBJ1-5; 10 nucleotides align to TRBD1. The trim removed 3 bases at V and 3 bases at J, leaving 5 bases unmatched. The length of the CDR3 is 16 residues. The germline gives CDR1 KGHSH, CDR2 LQKENI. This chain's CDR3 is CASSPDGTGVNQPQHF. The CDR3 region has the DNA TGTGCCAGCTCACCGGACGGGACAGGGGTCAATCAGCCCCAGCATTTT.

This clonotype was found many times. The chain uses TRBV6-5 and TRBJ1-5; the D gene is possibly TRBD1 (5 bases). The CDR3 runs 15 residues. V lost 4 bases and J 5 bases, leaving 15 bases between the germline ends. Looked up from germline, CDR1 is MNHEY and CDR2 is SVGAGI. In nucleotides, the CDR3 is TGTGCCAGCAGTTCCCAGGCGGGGGTATATCAGCCCCAGCATTTT. It is translated as CASSSQAGVYQPQHF.

The CDR3 nucleotides are TGTGCCAGCAGCCGGGAGGACGGAGGCTACACCTTC. Protein sequence: CASSREDGGYTF. The chain employs TRBV7-9 and TRBJ1-2; no clear D gene. Germline CDR1 and CDR2: SEHNR and FQNEAQ (reference sequence). There are 12 residues in the CDR3. V lost 5 bases, J lost 8 bases, and 12 bases lay in between. Drawing the rest from reference TRBV7-9 and TRBJ1-2, the complete variable domain is DTGVSQNPRHKITKRGQNVTFRCDPISEHNRLYWYRQTLGQGPEFLTYFQNEAQLEKSRLLSDRFSAERPKGSFSTLEIQRTEQGDSAMYLCASSREDGGYTFGSGTRLTVV.

The gene calls are TRBV11-2 and TRBJ2-3; tentatively, D is TRBD1 (6 bases). This CDR3 spans 14 amino acids. Germline-derived CDR1 and CDR2 are SGHAT and FQNNGV. V was cut by 3 bases and J by 4 bases, with 11 bases left in between. The CDR3 sequence is CASSLSSGADTQYF. CDR3 nucleotides: TGTGCCAGCAGCTTGTCCTCAGGGGCAGATACGCAGTATTTT.

This clonotype came up many times. The V call is TRBV7-9, the J call TRBJ1-2; 8 positions match TRBD1. V was clipped by 3 bases and J by 6 bases; unmatched bases: 6. Germline V gene lookup returns CDR1 SEHNR and CDR2 FQNEAQ (reference sequence). The CDR3 extends over 14 amino acids. The CDR3 DNA is TGTGCCAGCAGCTTTACCGGACAGGGCGATGGCTACACCTTC. Its translation is CASSFTGQGDGYTF.

This clonotype was counted at least ten times. The rearrangement joins TRBV6-1 to TRBJ1-1, with D possibly being TRBD1 (5 bases). V dropped 7 bases and J dropped 3 bases, with 15 bases sitting between them. This CDR3 has 14 amino acids. Germline V lookup: CDR1 MNHNS, CDR2 SASEGT. The CDR3 bases are TGTGCCAGCACGATCTGGGGCACCGACACTGAAGCTTTCTTT. Translation: CASTIWGTDTEAFF.

This clonotype was observed many times. V gene TRBV6-5 combines with J gene TRBJ2-4; D remains ambiguous. Germline V gene data show CDR1 as MNHEY and CDR2 as SVGAGI. The V gene lost 4 bases and the J gene lost 0 bases, with 10 bases spanning the gap. This CDR3 is built from 15 residues. In nucleotides, the CDR3 is TGTGCCAGCAGTTCCGCTCAGTTAGCCAAAAACATTCAGTACTTC. The encoded protein is CASSSAQLAKNIQYF.

This clonotype occurred many times. This chain joins TRBV29-1 and TRBJ1-1; D possibly corresponds to TRBD1 (5 bases). Germline V gene lookup returns CDR1 SQVTM and CDR2 ANQGSEA. The CDR3 is 12 residues long. Trimming stripped 4 bases from V and 8 bases from J, with 14 bases between. The CDR3 DNA reads as TGCAGCGTTGTGGGGGGGGAGGGCGAAGCTTTCTTT. Translation gives CSVVGGEGEAFF.

This clonotype came up many times. The V call is TRBV3-1, the J call TRBJ2-6, with 7 bases lining up with TRBD1. Trimming cost V 4 bases and J 4 bases; bases outside gene matches: 13. Looked up from germline, CDR1 is LGHDT and CDR2 is YNNKEL (reference sequence). CDR3 length equals 18 residues. The CDR3 here is CASSPRRVTGVGANVLTF. CDR3 DNA sequence: TGTGCCAGCAGCCCCCGAAGAGTAACAGGGGTCGGGGCCAACGTCCTGACTTTC.

The rearrangement joins TRBV5-1 to TRBJ1-2; D uncertain. Germline-derived CDR1 and CDR2 are SGHRS and YFSETQ. Trimming took 1 base from V and 3 from J, leaving 13 bases between them. The CDR3 consists of 15 residues. The CDR3: CASSLLRLGDYGYTF. CDR3 sequence (DNA): TGCGCCAGCAGCTTGCTCCGACTGGGAGACTATGGCTACACCTTC.

This clonotype was counted a few times. The rearrangement uses TRBV6-1 and TRBJ1-5, with a possible D match to TRBD1 (6 bases). Trimming shortened V by 6 bases and J by 6 bases, and 15 bases separated the two germline ends. This CDR3 has 14 residues. The V gene's germline CDR1 is MNHNS and CDR2 SASEGT. CDR3 region: CASRQGWDGQPQHF. The CDR3 DNA sequence: TGTGCCAGCAGACAGGGATGGGATGGTCAGCCCCAGCATTTT.

This clonotype came up a few times. V gene TRBV7-2 combines with J gene TRBJ2-7; 9 bases align to TRBD1. This CDR3 region has 15 residues. The germline gives CDR1 SGHTA, CDR2 FQGNSA. Unmatched junction bases numbered 11, after V lost 5 bases and J lost 6 bases. The chain's CDR3 is CASSPKRDRAGEQYF. For the CDR3, the DNA is TGTGCCAGCAGCCCAAAGCGGGACAGGGCTGGCGAGCAGTACTTC.

This clonotype showed up just a few times. The V call is TRBV27, the J call TRBJ2-2, with 7 positions matching TRBD1. This CDR3 spans 16 amino acids. Unmatched junction bases numbered 8, after V lost 3 bases and J lost 4 bases. Per the germline V gene, CDR1 is MNHEY and CDR2 is SMNVEV (reference sequence). CDR3 DNA: TGTGCCAGCAGTTTGGAAGGGGGCTGGGGCACCGGGGAGCTGTTTTTT. This gives the protein CASSLEGGWGTGELFF.

The table lists this clonotype with many counts. This chain joins TRBV7-2 and TRBJ1-6; possible D gene TRBD1, 5 bases. Germline V lookup: CDR1 SGHTA, CDR2 FQGNSA. The V gene lost 6 bases and the J gene lost 4 bases, with 13 bases spanning the gap. The CDR3 length is 15 residues. CDR3: CASRTARQYNSPLHF. In nucleotides, the CDR3 is TGTGCCAGCAGGACCGCGAGACAGTATAATTCACCCCTCCACTTT.